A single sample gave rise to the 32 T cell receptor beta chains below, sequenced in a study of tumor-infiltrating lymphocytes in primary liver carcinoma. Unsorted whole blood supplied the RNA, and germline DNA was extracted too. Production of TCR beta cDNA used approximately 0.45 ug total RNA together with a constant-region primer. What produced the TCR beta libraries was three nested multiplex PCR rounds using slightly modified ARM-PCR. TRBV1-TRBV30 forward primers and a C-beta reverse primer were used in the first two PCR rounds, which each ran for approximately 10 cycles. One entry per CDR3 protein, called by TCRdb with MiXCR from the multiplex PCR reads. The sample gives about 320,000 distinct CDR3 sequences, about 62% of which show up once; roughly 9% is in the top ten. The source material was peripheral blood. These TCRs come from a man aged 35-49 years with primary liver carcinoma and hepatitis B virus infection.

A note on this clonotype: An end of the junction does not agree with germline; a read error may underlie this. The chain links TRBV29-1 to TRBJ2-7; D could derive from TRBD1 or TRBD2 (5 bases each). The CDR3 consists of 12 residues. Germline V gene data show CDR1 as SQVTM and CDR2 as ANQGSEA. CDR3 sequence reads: CSIGDGFYEHYF. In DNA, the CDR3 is TGCAGCATAGGGGACGGATTCTACGAGCACTACTTC.

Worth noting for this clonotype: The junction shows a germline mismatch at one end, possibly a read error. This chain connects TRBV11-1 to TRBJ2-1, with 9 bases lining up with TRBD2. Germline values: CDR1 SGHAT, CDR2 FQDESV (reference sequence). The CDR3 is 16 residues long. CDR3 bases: TGTGCCAACAGCTCCCCCGGGACTAGCCAGATCAATGAGCAGTTCTTC. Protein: CANSSPGTSQINEQFF.

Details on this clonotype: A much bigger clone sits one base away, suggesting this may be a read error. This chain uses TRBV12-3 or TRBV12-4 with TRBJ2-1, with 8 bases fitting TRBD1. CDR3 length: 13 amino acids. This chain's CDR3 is CASSSQGVGEQSF. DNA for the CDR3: TGTGCCAGCAGTTCACAGGGGGTTGGTGAGCAGTCCTTC.

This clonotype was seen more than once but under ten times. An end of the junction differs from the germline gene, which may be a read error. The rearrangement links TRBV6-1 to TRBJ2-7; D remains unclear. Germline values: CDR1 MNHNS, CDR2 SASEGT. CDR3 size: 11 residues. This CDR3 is CANSETWEQYF. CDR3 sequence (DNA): TGTGCCAACAGTGAGACGTGGGAGCAGTACTTC.

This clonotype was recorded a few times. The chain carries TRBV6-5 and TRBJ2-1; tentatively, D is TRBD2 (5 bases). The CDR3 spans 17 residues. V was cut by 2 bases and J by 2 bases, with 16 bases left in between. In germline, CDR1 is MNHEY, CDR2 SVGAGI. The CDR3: CASSYAPSGVTYNEQFF. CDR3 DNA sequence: TGTGCCAGCAGTTACGCCCCCTCCGGGGTCACCTACAATGAGCAGTTCTTC.

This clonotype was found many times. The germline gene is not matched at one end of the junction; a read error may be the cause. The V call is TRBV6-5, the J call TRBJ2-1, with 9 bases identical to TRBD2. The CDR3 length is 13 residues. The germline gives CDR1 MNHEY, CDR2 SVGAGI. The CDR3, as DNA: TGTGCCAGCAGTCCCGGGACTAGCTCCTCGTGGGTCTTC. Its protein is CASSPGTSSSWVF.

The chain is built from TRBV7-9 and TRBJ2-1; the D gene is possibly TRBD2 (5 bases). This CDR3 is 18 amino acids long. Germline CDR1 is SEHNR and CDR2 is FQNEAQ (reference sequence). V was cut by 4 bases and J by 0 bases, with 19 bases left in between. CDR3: CASSSLGGGKSSYNEQFF. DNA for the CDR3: TGTGCCAGCAGCTCACTAGGTGGAGGAAAGAGCTCCTACAATGAGCAGTTCTTC.

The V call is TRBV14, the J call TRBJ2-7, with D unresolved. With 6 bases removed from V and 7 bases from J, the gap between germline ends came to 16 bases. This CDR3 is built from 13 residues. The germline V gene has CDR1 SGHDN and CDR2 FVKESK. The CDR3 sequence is CASRTDGSWEQYF. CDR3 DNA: TGTGCCAGCAGAACCGACGGGTCTTGGGAGCAGTACTTC.

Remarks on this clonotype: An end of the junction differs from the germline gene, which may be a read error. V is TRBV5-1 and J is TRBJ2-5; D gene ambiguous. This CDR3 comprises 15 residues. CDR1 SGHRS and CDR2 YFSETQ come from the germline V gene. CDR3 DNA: TGCGCCAGCAGCTTGGGAGCCCTCCGCCAAGAGAGCCAGTACTTC. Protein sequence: CASSLGALRQESQYF.

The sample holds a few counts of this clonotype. The CDR3 protein is CASSSRGDWYNEQFF. In nucleotides, the CDR3 is TGCGCCAGCAGCTCCAGGGGAGATTGGTACAATGAGCAGTTCTTC. The gene calls are TRBV5-1 and TRBJ2-1; the D gene is possibly TRBD1 (6 bases). Trimming pared 3 bases from V and 4 bases from J, leaving 14 bases between. Germline V gene sequence: CDR1 SGHRS, CDR2 YFSETQ. This CDR3 comprises 15 residues.

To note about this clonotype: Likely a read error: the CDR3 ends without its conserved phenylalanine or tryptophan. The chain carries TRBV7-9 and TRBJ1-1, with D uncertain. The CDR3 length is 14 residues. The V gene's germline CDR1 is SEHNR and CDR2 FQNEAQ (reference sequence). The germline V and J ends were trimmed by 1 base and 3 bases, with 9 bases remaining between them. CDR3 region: CASSLGELDTEAFL. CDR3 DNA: TGTGCCAGCAGCTTAGGGGAGTTGGACACTGAAGCTTTCCTT.

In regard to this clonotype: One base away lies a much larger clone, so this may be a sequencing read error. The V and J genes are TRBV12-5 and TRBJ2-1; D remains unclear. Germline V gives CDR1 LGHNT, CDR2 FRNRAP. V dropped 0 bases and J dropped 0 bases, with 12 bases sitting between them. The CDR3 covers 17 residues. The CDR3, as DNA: TGTGCTAGTGGTTTGGTACGTCCCCAGGACTCCTACAATGAGCAGTTCTTC. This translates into CASGLVRPQDSYNEQFF.

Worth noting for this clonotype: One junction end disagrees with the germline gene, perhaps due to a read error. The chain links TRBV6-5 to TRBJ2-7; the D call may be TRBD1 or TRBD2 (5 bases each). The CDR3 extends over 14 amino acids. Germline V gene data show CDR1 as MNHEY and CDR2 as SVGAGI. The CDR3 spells CASSSGAGSYERYF. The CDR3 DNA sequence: TGTGCCAGCAGTTCCGGGGCCGGATCCTACGAGCGGTACTTC.

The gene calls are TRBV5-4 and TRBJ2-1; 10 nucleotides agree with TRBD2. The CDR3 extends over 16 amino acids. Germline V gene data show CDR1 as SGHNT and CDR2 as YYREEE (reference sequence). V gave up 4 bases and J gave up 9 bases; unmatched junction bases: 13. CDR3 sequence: CASSRAGAGGPTEQFF. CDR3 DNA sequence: TGTGCCAGCAGCCGAGCGGGAGCGGGAGGGCCAACTGAGCAGTTCTTC.

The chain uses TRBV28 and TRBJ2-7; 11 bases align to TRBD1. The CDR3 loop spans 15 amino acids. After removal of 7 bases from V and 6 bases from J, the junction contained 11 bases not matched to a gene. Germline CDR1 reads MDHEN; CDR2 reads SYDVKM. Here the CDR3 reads CASTSSGTGGGEQYF. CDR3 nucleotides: TGTGCCAGCACCTCCTCCGGGACAGGGGGTGGCGAGCAGTACTTC.

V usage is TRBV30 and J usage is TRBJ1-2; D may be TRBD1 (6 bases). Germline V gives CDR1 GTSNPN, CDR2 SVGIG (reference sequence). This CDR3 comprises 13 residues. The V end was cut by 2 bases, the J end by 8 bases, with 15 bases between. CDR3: CAWSLWGAPGYTF. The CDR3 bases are TGTGCCTGGAGTCTTTGGGGGGCGCCCGGCTACACCTTC.

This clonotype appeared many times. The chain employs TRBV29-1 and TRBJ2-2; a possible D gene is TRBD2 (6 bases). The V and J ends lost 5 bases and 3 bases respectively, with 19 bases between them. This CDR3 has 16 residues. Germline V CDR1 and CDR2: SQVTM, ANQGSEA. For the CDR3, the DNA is TGCAGCGTTAGGACCCGGAGGGCCTTGGACACCGGGGAGCTGTTTTTT. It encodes CSVRTRRALDTGELFF.

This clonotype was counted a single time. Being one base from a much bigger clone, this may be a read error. CDR3 region: CNVGGQSYEQYF. CDR3 sequence (DNA): TGCAACGTTGGGGGACAGTCCTACGAGCAGTACTTC. The rearrangement uses TRBV29-1 and TRBJ2-7; 7 bases align to TRBD1. This CDR3 contains 12 residues. The germline gives CDR1 SQVTM, CDR2 ANQGSEA.

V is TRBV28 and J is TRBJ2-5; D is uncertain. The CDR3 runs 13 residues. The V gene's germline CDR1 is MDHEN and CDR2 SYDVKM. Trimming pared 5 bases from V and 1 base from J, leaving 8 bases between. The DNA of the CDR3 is TGTGCCAGCAGTATTGTCACCCAAGAGACCCAGTACTTC. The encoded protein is CASSIVTQETQYF.

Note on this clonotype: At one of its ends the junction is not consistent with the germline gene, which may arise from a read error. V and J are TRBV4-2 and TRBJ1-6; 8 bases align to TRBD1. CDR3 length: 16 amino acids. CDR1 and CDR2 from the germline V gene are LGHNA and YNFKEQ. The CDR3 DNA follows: TGTGCCAGCAGACAAGAGGACGGACAGGGATACTCACCCCTCCGCTTT. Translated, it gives CASRQEDGQGYSPLRF.

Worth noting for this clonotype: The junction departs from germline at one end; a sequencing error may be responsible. CDR3 in DNA: TGTGCCTGCAGTTCTCCATTCGGGGAGCTGTTTTTT. Protein product: CACSSPFGELFF. The chain joins TRBV28 to TRBJ2-2; D not resolved. Per the germline V gene, CDR1 is MDHEN and CDR2 is SYDVKM. The CDR3 contains 12 residues.

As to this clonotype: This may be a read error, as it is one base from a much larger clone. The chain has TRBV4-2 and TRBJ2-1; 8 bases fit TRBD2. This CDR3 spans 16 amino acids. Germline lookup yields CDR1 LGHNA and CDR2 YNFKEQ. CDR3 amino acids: CASGQDSLAGINEQFF. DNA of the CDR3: TGTGCCAGCGGCCAAGATTCTTTAGCGGGAATCAATGAGCAGTTCTTC.

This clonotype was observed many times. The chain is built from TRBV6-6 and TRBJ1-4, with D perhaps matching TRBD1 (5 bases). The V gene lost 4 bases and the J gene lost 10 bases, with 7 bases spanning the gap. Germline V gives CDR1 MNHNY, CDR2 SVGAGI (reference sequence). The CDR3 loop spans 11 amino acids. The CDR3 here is CASSLGGKLFF. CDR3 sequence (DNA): TGTGCCAGCAGTTTGGGGGGAAAACTGTTTTTT.

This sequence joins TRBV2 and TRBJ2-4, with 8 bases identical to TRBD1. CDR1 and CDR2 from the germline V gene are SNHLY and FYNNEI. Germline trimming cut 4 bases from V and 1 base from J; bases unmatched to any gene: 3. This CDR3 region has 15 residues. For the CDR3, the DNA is TGTGCCAGCAGTGGTTGGACAGGGGCCAAAAACATTCAGTACTTC. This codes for CASSGWTGAKNIQYF.

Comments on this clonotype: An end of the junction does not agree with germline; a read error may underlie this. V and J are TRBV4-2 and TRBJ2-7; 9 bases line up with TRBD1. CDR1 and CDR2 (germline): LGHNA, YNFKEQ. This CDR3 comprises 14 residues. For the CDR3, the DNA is TGTGCCAGCGGCCAGCCGGGACAGGGAGCCGAGTACTACTTC. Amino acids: CASGQPGQGAEYYF.

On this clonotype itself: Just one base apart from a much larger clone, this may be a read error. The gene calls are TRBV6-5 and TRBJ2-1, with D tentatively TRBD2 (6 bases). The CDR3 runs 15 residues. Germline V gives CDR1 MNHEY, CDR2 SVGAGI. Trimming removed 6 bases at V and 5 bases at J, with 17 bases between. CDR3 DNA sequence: TGTGCCAGCAGGACCGGGACTCTTTCCCACAATGAGCAGTTCTTC. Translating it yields CASRTGTLSHNEQFF.

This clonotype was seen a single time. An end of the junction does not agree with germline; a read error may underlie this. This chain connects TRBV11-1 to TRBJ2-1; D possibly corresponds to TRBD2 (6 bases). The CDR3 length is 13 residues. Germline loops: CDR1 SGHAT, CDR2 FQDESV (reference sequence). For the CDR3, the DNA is TGTGCCAGCAGCAGTTATCGGGAGCCAGACCCGTCCTTC. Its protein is CASSSYREPDPSF.

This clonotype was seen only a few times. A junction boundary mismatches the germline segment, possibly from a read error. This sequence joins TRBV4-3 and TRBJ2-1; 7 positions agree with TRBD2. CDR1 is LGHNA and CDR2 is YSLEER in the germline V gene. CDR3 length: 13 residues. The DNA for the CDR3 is TGCGCTAGCAGCCAAGCGGGGTTCAATGAGCAGTCCTTC. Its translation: CASSQAGFNEQSF.

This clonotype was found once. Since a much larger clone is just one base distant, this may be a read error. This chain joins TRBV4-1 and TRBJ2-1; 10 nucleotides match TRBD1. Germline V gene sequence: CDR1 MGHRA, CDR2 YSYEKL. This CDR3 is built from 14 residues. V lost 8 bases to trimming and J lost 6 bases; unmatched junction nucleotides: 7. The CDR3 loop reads CASGPGQGTNEQFF. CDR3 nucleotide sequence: TGCGCCAGCGGCCCGGGACAGGGGACCAATGAGCAGTTCTTC.

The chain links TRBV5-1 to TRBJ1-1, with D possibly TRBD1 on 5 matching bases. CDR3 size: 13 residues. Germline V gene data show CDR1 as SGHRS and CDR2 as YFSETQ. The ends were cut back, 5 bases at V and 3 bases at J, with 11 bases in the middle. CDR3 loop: CASRLGRDTEAFF. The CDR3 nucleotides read TGCGCCAGCAGACTGGGCAGGGACACTGAAGCTTTCTTT.

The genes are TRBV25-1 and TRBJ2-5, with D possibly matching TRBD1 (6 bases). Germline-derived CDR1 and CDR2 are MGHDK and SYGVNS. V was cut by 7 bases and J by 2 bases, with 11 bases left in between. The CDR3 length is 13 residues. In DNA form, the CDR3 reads TGTGCCAGCACCGGGACACTTCAAGAGACCCAGTACTTC. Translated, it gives CASTGTLQETQYF.

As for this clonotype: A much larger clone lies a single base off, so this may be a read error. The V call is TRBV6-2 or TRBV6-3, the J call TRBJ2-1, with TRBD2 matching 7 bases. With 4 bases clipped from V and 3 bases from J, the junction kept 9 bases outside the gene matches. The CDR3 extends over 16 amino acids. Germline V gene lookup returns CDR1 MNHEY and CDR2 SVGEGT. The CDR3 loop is CASSFGASGNYNEQFF. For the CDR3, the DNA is TGTGCCAGCAGTTTTGGGGCTAGCGGAAACTACAATGAGCAGTTCTTC.